This is a list of T cell receptor beta chains from one sample in a study of shared clonotypes between healthy human individuals. Profiled with immunoSEQ multiplex PCR; TCRdb holds only in-frame clones, not every one. The sample holds millions of clones, roughly 91% seen once. Material for sequencing was naive CD8+ T cells from PBMCs. The receptors were sampled from a young man in good health. Some clones in this sample may be carry-over from other donors' samples. Both conserved end residues are part of each CDR3. D genes are given only for firm matches. Expanded clones are given a class, and other clones once, few, many or no size at all.

size	V	D	J	CDR3	DNA
NA	TRBV21-1	NA	TRBJ2-5	CASSKVAGTGQETQYF	TGTGCCAGCAGCAAAGTCGCCGGGACAGGTCAAGAGACCCAGTACTTC
once	TRBV6-6	TRBD2	TRBJ2-7	CASSYDGGSDEQYF	TGTGCCAGCAGTTACGACGGGGGGAGCGACGAGCAGTACTTC
NA	TRBV13	NA	TRBJ2-3	CASSLGSDTQYF	TGTGCCAGCAGCTTAGGGTCAGATACGCAGTATTTT
NA	TRBV4-1	NA	TRBJ2-7	CASSQGASQTYEQYF	TGCGCCAGCAGCCAAGGGGCTAGCCAAACCTACGAGCAGTACTTC
NA	TRBV15	NA	TRBJ1-1	CATSRDSDTLRSAFF	TGTGCCACCAGCAGAGATAGCGACACCTTAAGGTCGGCTTTCTTT
NA	TRBV9	NA	TRBJ1-1	CASSAGGWMNTEAFF	TGTGCCAGCAGCGCCGGGGGATGGATGAACACTGAAGCTTTCTTT
NA	TRBV11-2	NA	TRBJ2-5	CASTSGRLNAQYF	TGTGCCAGCACCTCGGGGAGGTTGAATGCCCAGTACTTC
NA	TRBV7-6	TRBD1	TRBJ1-4	CASSPRQGTNEKLFF	TGTGCCAGCAGCCCCCGACAGGGGACCAATGAAAAACTGTTTTTT
NA	TRBV13	NA	TRBJ2-7	CASSSRPDEQYF	TGTGCCAGCAGCTCACGTCCTGACGAGCAGTACTTC
NA	TRBV7-3	TRBD1	TRBJ2-7	CASSQTGGFDEQYF	TGTGCCAGCAGCCAGACAGGGGGCTTCGACGAGCAGTACTTC
NA	TRBV7-3	NA	TRBJ2-7	CASSPRTPTYEQYF	TGTGCCAGCAGCCCGAGGACACCTACGTACGAGCAGTACTTC
NA	TRBV6-5	TRBD1	TRBJ2-7	CASSARGQSYEQYF	TGTGCCAGCAGTGCTAGGGGACAGTCCTACGAGCAGTACTTC
NA	TRBV28	TRBD2	TRBJ2-3	CASSSLLAGGPGKDTQYF	TGTGCCAGCAGTTCCCTACTAGCGGGAGGGCCAGGAAAAGATACGCAGTATTTT
NA	TRBV29-1	NA	TRBJ2-1	CSVEGGRDRPYNEQFF	TGCAGCGTTGAGGGCGGGCGGGATCGGCCCTACAATGAGCAGTTCTTC
once	TRBV27	NA	TRBJ2-7	CASSFVQGRGEQYF	TGTGCCAGCAGTTTCGTACAGGGCCGGGGGGAGCAGTACTTC